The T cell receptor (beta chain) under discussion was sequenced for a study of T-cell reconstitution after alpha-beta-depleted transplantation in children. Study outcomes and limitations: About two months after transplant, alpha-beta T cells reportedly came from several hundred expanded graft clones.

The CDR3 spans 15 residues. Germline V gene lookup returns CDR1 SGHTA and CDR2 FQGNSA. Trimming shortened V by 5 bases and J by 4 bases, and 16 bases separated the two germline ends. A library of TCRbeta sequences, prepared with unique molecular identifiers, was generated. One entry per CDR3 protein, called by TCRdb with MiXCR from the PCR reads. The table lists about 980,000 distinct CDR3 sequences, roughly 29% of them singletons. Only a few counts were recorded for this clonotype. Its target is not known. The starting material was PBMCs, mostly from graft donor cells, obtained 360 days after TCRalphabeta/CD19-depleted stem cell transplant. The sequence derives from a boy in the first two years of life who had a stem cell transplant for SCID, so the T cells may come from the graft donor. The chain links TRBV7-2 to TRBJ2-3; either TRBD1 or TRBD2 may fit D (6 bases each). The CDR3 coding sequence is TGTGCCAGCAGCCCCGGAGGGGGGAACGCAGATACGCAGTATTTT. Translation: CASSPGGGNADTQYF.